This TCR beta chain derives from a study of control samples from healthy donors and cancer patients (dated by TCRdb to between 2020 and 2021). Measured from the cysteine to the phenylalanine, the CDR3 is 13 residues long. The kept DNA is CDR3 alone, 39 bases in frame from the first base. V is pared back by 6 bases and J by 0 bases, with 9 bases lying between the germline termini. CDR1 and CDR2 (SNHLY, FYNNEI) derive from the germline V gene. On this clone itself: Its recognized antigen is unknown. No much larger clonotype is one base removed from it; base qualities were not supplied.

Libraries were made using the immunoSEQ multiplex PCR assay. Held by TCRdb, this immuneACCESS table contains in-frame sequences only and omits some clones. Under half of the omission traces to an unresolved V gene where checked; the cause of the rest is unknown. The sample table lists about 180,000 clones, just over 90% of them with a count of one. Approximately 1.4% of the sample lies in the top ten. This chain is built from TRBV2 and TRBJ2-7, with TRBD1 as a weak D call on 5 bases. Sequencing was performed on blood. The source is a man aged 30 to 45 in good health. Here is the DNA: TGTGCCAGCAGGCAGGGTATCTCCTACGAGCAGTACTTC. The translation is CASRQGISYEQYF.